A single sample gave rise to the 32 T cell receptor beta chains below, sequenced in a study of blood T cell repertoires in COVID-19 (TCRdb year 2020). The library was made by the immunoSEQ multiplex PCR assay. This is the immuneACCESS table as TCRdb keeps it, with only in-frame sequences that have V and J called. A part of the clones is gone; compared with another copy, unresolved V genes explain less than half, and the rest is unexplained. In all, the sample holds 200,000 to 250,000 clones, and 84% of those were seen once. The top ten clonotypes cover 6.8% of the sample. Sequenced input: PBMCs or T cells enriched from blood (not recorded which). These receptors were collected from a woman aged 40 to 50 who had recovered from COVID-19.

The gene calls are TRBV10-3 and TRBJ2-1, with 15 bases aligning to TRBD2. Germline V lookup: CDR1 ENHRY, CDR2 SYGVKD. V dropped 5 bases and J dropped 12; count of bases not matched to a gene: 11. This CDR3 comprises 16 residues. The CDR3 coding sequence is TGTGCCATCAGTAATACCGGGACTAGCGGGAGGAGGGTGCAGTTCTTC. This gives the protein CAISNTGTSGRRVQFF.

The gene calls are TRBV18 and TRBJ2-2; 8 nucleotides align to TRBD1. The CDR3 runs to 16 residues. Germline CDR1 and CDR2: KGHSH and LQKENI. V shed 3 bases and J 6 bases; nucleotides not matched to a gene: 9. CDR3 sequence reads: CASSPGGRGQSGELFF. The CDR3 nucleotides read TGTGCCAGCTCACCTGGCGGCAGGGGGCAATCCGGGGAGCTGTTTTTT.

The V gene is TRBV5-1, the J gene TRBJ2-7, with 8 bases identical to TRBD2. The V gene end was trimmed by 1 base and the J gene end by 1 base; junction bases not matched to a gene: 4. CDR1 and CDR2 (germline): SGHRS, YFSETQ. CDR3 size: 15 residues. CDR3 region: CASSLFLAGSYEQYF. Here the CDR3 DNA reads TGCGCCAGCAGCTTGTTTCTAGCGGGTTCCTACGAGCAGTACTTC.

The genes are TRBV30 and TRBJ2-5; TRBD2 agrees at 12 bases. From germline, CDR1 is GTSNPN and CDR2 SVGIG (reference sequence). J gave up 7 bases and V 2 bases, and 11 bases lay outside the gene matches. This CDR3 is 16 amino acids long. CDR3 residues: CAWSSGLAGPRATQYF. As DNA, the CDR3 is TGTGCCTGGAGTTCCGGACTAGCGGGACCAAGGGCGACCCAGTACTTC.

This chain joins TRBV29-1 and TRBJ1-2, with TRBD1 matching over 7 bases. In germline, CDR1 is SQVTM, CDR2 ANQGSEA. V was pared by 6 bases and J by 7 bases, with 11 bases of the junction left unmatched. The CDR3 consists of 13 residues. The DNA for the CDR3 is TGCAGCGTGGATACCCCGGGACAGTTTGGCTACACCTTC. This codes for CSVDTPGQFGYTF.

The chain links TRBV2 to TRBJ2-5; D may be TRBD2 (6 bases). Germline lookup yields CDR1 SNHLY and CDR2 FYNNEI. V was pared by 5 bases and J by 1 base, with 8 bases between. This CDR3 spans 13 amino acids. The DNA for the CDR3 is TGTGCCAGCAGTACTAGCTCCCAAGAGACCCAGTACTTC. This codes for CASSTSSQETQYF.

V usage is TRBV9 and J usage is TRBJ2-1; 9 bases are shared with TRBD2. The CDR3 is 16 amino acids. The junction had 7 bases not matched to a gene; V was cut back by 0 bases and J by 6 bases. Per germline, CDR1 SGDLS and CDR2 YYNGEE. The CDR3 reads CASSVAPWTSVNEQFF. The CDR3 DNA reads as TGTGCCAGCAGCGTAGCTCCTTGGACTAGCGTCAATGAGCAGTTCTTC.

Written as DNA, the CDR3 is TGTGCCAGCTCGTCGCGGGGGGTAGCTTTCTTT. This encodes CASSSRGVAFF. The chain couples TRBV18 to TRBJ1-1; D possibly corresponds to TRBD1 (5 bases). V lost 6 bases, J lost 10 bases, and 12 bases lay in between. CDR1 is KGHSH, CDR2 LQKENI, per germline. CDR3 length equals 11 residues.

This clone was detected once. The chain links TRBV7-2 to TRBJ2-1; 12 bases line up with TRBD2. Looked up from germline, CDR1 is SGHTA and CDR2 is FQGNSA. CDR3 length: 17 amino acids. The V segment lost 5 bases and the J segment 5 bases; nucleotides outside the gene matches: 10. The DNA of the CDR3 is TGTGCCAGCAGCCCTGCTGCCCTAGCGGGAGGGAACAATGAGCAGTTCTTC. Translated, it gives CASSPAALAGGNNEQFF.

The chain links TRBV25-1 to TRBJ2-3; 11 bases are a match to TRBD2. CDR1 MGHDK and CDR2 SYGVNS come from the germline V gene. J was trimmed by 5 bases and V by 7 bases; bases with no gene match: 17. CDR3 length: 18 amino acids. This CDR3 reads CASTGQSSGTSGKDTQYF. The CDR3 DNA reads TGTGCCAGCACTGGACAGTCCTCCGGGACTAGCGGTAAAGATACGCAGTATTTT.

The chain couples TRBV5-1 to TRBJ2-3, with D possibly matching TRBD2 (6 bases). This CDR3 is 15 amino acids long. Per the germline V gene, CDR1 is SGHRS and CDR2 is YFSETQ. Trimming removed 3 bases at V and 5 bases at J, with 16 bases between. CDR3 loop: CASSSREVQKDTQYF. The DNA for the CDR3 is TGCGCCAGCAGCTCCAGGGAGGTTCAAAAAGATACGCAGTATTTT.

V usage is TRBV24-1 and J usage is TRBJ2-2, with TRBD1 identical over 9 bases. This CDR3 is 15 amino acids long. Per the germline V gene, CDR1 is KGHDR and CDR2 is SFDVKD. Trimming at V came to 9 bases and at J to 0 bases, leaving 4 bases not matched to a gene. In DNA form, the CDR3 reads TGTGCCACCTCGGGACAGGGAACGAACACCGGGGAGCTGTTTTTT. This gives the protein CATSGQGTNTGELFF.

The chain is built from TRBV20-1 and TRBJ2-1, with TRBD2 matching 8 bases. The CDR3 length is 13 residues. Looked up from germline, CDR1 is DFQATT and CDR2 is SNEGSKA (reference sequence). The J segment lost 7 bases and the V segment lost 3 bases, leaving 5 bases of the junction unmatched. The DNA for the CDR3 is TGCAGTGCTAGTATGCGACTAGCGAATGAGCAGTTCTTC. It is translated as CSASMRLANEQFF.

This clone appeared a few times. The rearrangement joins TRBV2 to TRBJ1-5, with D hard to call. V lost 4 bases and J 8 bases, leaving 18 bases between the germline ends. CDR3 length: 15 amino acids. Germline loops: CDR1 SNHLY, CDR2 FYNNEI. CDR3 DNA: TGTGCCAGCAGTGTTGAAGGATTTGGGCTTGAGCCCCAGCATTTT. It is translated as CASSVEGFGLEPQHF. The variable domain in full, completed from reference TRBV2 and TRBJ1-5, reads EPEVTQTPSHQVTQMGQEVILRCVPISNHLYFYWYRQILGQKVEFLVSFYNNEISEKSEIFDDQFSVERPDGSNFTLKIRSTKLEDSAMYFCASSVEGFGLEPQHFGDGTRLSIL.

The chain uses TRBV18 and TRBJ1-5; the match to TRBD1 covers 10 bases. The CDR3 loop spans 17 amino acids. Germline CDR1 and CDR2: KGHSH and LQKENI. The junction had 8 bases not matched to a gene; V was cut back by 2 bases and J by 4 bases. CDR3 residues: CASSPFSGTGDNQPQHF. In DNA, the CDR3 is TGTGCCAGCTCACCATTTTCCGGGACAGGGGATAATCAGCCCCAGCATTTT.

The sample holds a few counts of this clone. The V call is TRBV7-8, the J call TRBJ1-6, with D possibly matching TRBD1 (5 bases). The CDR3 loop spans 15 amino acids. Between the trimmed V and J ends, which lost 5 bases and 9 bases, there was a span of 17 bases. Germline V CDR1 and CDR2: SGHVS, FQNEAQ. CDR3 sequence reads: CASSIGRVKGSPLHF. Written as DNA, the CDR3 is TGTGCCAGCAGCATCGGCAGGGTTAAGGGTTCACCCCTCCACTTT.

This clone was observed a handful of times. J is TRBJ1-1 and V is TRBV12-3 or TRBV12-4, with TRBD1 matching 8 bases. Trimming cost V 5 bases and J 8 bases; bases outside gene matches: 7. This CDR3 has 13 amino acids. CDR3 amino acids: CASSPLTGGEAFF. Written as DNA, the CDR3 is TGTGCCAGCAGTCCTTTAACAGGGGGAGAAGCTTTCTTT.

The DNA for the CDR3 is TGTGCCAGCAGCGACTTGGGCGGGGAGGGTTTAGGTACCCAGTACTTC. Amino acid sequence: CASSDLGGEGLGTQYF. The chain recombines TRBV13 with TRBJ2-5, with TRBD2 matching 7 bases. The trim removed 5 bases at V and 8 bases at J, leaving 17 bases unmatched. Germline loops: CDR1 PRHDT, CDR2 FYEKMQ (reference sequence). The CDR3 consists of 16 residues. Variable domain in full (rest from reference TRBV13 and TRBJ2-5): AAGVIQSPRHLIKEKRETATLKCYPIPRHDTVYWYQQGPGQDPQFLISFYEKMQSDKGSIPDRFSAQQFSDYHSELNMSSLELGDSALYFCASSDLGGEGLGTQYFGPGTRLLVL.

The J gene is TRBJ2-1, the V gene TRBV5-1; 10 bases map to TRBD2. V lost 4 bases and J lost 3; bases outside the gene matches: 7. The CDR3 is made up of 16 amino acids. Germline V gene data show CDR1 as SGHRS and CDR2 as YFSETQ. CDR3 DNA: TGCGCCAGCAGCGACGCCTGGACTAGCGGCTACAATGAGCAGTTCTTC. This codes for CASSDAWTSGYNEQFF.

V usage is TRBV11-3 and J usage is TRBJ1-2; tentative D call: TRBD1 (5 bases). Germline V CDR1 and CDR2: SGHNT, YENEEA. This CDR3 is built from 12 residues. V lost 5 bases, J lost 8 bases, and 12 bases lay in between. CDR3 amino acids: CASSPGSGGYTF. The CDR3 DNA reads TGTGCCAGCAGCCCAGGGTCGGGCGGCTACACCTTC.

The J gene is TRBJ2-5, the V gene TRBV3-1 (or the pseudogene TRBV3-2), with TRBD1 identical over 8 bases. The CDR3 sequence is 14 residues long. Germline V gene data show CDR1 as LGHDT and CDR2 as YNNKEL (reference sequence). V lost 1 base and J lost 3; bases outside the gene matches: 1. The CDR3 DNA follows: TGTGCCAGCAGCCAAGGGACAGGGAAAGAGACCCAGTACTTC. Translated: CASSQGTGKETQYF.

As DNA, the CDR3 is TGTGCCTGGGGCCCGGAGGAGACCCAGTACTTC. Protein: CAWGPEETQYF. This chain joins TRBV30 and TRBJ2-5; D not resolved. Germline loops: CDR1 GTSNPN, CDR2 SVGIG (reference sequence). V lost 5 bases to trimming and J lost 5 bases, with 9 bases between them. The CDR3 runs to 11 residues. Complete variable domain (other parts from reference TRBV30 and TRBJ2-5): SQTIHQWPATLVQPVGSPLSLECTVEGTSNPNLYWYRQAAGRGLQLLFYSVGIGQISSEVPQNLSASRPQDRQFILSSKKLLLSDSGFYLCAWGPEETQYFGPGTRLLVL.

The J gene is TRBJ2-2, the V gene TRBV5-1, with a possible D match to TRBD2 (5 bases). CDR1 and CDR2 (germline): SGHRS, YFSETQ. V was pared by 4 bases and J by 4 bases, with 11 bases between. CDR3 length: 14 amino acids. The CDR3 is CASSPELGTGELFF. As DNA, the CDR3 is TGCGCCAGCAGCCCTGAACTAGGCACCGGGGAGCTGTTTTTT.

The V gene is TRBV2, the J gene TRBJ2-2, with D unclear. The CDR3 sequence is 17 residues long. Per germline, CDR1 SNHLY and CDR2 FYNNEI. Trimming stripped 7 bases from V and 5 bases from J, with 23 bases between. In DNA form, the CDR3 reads TGTGCCAGCACCCCCAAGACTTCCCTACGAGGAACCGGGGAGCTGTTTTTT. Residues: CASTPKTSLRGTGELFF.

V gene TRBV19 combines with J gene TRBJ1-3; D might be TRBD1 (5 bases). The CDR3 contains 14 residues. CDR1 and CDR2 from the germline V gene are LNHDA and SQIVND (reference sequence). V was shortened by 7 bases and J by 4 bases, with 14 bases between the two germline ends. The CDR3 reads CASTRGIVGNTIYF. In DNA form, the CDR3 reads TGTGCCAGTACTAGGGGAATTGTCGGAAACACCATATATTTT.

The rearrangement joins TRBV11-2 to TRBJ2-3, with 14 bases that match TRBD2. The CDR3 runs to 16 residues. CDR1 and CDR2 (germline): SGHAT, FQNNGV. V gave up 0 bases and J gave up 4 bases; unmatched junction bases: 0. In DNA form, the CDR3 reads TGTGCCAGCAGCTTAGAGACTAGCGGGAGGGCAGATACGCAGTATTTT. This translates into CASSLETSGRADTQYF.

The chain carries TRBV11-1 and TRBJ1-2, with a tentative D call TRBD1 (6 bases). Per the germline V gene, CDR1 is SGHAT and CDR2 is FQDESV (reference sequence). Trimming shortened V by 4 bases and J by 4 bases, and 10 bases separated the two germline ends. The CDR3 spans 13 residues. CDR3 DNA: TGTGCCAGCAGCTCGGGACACAGCTATGGCTACACCTTC. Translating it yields CASSSGHSYGYTF.

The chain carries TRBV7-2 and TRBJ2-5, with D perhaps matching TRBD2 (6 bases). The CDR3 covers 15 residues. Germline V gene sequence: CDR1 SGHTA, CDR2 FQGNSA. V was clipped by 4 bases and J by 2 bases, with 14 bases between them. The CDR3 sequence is CASSSAGTAQETQYF. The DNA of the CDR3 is TGTGCCAGCAGCTCTGCCGGGACTGCTCAAGAGACCCAGTACTTC. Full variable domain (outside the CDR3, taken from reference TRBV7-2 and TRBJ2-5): GAGVSQSPSNKVTEKGKDVELRCDPISGHTALYWYRQSLGQGLEFLIYFQGNSAPDKSGLPSDRFSAERTGGSVSTLTIQRTQQEDSAVYLCASSSAGTAQETQYFGPGTRLLVL.

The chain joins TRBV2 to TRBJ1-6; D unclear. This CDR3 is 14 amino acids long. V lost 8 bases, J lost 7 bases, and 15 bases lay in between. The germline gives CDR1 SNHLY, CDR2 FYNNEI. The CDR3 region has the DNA TGTGCCAGCGGTTTATCGGTATACAATTCACCCCTCCACTTT. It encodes CASGLSVYNSPLHF.

The DNA of the CDR3 is TGTGCCAGCAGCTTCAGGGGGTTAGCTGAAGCTTTCTTT. It codes for CASSFRGLAEAFF. The V and J genes are TRBV7-2 and TRBJ1-1, with 7 bases that match TRBD1. Germline trimming cut 3 bases from V and 6 bases from J; bases unmatched to any gene: 4. Germline CDR1 SGHTA, CDR2 FQGNSA. The CDR3 covers 13 residues.

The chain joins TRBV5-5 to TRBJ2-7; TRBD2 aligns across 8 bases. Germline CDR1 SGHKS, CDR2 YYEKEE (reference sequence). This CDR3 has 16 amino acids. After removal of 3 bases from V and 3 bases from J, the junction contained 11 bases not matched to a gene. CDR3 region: CASSSRPGGKDYEQYF. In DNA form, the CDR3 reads TGTGCCAGCAGCTCCCGCCCGGGAGGGAAGGACTACGAGCAGTACTTC.

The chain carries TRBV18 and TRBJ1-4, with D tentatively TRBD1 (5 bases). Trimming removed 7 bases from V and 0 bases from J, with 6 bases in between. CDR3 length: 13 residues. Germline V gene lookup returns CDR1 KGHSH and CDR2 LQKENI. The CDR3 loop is CASFRATNEKLFF. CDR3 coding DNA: TGTGCCAGCTTCAGGGCAACTAATGAAAAACTGTTTTTT.